A single sample is the source of the 27 T cell receptor beta chains below, sequenced in a study of shared clonotypes between healthy human individuals. Some clones are missing from TCRdb's copy, which holds only in-frame ones; the method was immunoSEQ multiplex PCR. The sample consists of 630,000 or so clones, more than 95% of them appearing once. Naive-designated CD8 cells lacked CD45RO, were positively enriched for CCR7, and omitted terminally differentiated effector memory CD45RA+ cells. Material: naive CD8+ T cells sorted from blood. The source of these receptors is a man aged 30 to 45 in good health.

The V call is TRBV10-2, the J call TRBJ2-2, with D uncertain. V gave up 11 bases and J gave up 6 bases, with 10 bases separating them. The CDR3 is made up of 11 amino acids. The germline V gene has CDR1 WSHSY and CDR2 SAAADI. CDR3 nucleotides: TGCGCCTCCGAGGAGTCCGGGGAGCTGTTTTTT. Translating gives CASEESGELFF.

This chain links TRBV28 with TRBJ2-7, with unresolved D. CDR3 size: 15 residues. Deletions cut 4 bases from V and 1 base from J, with 14 bases between. Germline V CDR1 and CDR2: MDHEN, SYDVKM. The CDR3 nucleotides are TGTGCCAGCAGTTCCGAAGGCCGAATTTCCTACGAGCAGTACTTC. Amino acids: CASSSEGRISYEQYF.

The genes are TRBV6-1 and TRBJ2-7; the match to TRBD2 covers 7 bases. Losses at the gene ends were 1 base for V and 4 bases for J; bases not matched to a gene: 7. CDR3 length: 15 residues. CDR1 and CDR2 from the germline V gene are MNHNS and SASEGT. For the CDR3, the DNA is TGTGCCAGCAGTGAAGAAGTCCCCGGGGGGTACGAGCAGTACTTC. This gives the protein CASSEEVPGGYEQYF.

In this sample, this clone turned up once. The chain couples TRBV27 to TRBJ1-4; 8 nucleotides line up with TRBD1. Germline trimming cut 3 bases from V and 6 bases from J; bases unmatched to any gene: 6. CDR1 and CDR2 (germline): MNHEY, SMNVEV (reference sequence). The CDR3 sequence is 15 residues long. This chain's CDR3 is CASSLGWTGYEKLFF. DNA of the CDR3: TGTGCCAGCAGTTTGGGGTGGACAGGGTATGAAAAACTGTTTTTT.

J is TRBJ1-3 and V is TRBV21-1. TRBV21-1 is marked as a pseudogene. The CDR3 loop spans 16 amino acids. CDR3 DNA sequence: TGTGCCAGCAGCAAAGAATTCGGTGTCTCTGGAAACACCATATATTTT. Translated: CASSKEFGVSGNTIYF.

V is TRBV7-9 and J is TRBJ1-4; 8 nucleotides align to TRBD1. The CDR3 is 15 residues long. Trimming cost V 5 bases and J 7 bases; bases outside gene matches: 9. CDR1 SEHNR and CDR2 FQNEAQ come from the germline V gene (reference sequence). CDR3 amino acids: CASSGRGQGIEKLFF. The CDR3 DNA reads as TGTGCCAGCAGCGGCCGCGGACAGGGAATTGAAAAACTGTTTTTT.

CDR3 amino acids: CASSVARGLGTGELFF. The DNA of the CDR3 is TGTGCCAGCAGCGTAGCGAGGGGCCTCGGCACCGGGGAGCTGTTTTTT. The chain uses TRBV9 and TRBJ2-2; either TRBD1 or TRBD2 may supply D (5 bases each). This CDR3 spans 16 amino acids. Germline V gives CDR1 SGDLS, CDR2 YYNGEE. V lost 0 bases, J lost 4 bases, and 13 bases lay in between.

This clone was observed once. The chain combines TRBV7-2 with TRBJ2-3; D ambiguous. CDR3 length: 11 residues. Germline V lookup: CDR1 SGHTA, CDR2 FQGNSA. Trimming shortened V by 5 bases and J by 5 bases, and 5 bases separated the two germline ends. For the CDR3, the DNA is TGTGCCAGCAGCCCCCGAGATACGCAGTATTTT. Translation gives CASSPRDTQYF.

The chain combines TRBV28 with TRBJ1-3; D unresolved. V lost 4 bases, J lost 0 bases, and 16 bases lay in between. CDR1 is MDHEN and CDR2 is SYDVKM in the germline V gene. The CDR3 contains 17 residues. The CDR3 here is CASSSLQGGYSGNTIYF. For the CDR3, the DNA is TGTGCCAGCAGTTCCCTACAAGGAGGGTACTCTGGAAACACCATATATTTT. Using reference TRBV28 and TRBJ1-3 for the parts outside the CDR3, the full variable domain is DVKVTQSSRYLVKRTGEKVFLECVQDMDHENMFWYRQDPGLGLRLIYFSYDVKMKEKGDIPEGYSVSREKKERFSLILESASTNQTSMYLCASSSLQGGYSGNTIYFGEGSWLTVV.

The V call is TRBV21-1, the J call TRBJ2-2. TRBV21-1 is shown as a pseudogene. The CDR3 extends over 14 amino acids. CDR3 nucleotides: TGTGCCAGCAGCAACTGGGAAAACACCGGGGAGCTGTTTTTT. Its protein is CASSNWENTGELFF.

The V gene is TRBV29-1, the J gene TRBJ2-7, with a possible D match to TRBD2 (5 bases). The CDR3 is 14 amino acids. Between the trimmed V and J ends, which lost 4 bases and 0 bases, there was a span of 13 bases. Germline V gives CDR1 SQVTM, CDR2 ANQGSEA. The CDR3 reads CSVGGAFSSYEQYF. CDR3 nucleotide sequence: TGCAGCGTTGGGGGAGCGTTCAGCTCCTACGAGCAGTACTTC.

The chain employs TRBV19 and TRBJ2-3; TRBD2 matches 7 bases. The V gene's germline CDR1 is LNHDA and CDR2 SQIVND (reference sequence). V lost 5 bases, J lost 6 bases, and 11 bases stayed unmatched. CDR3 length: 15 residues. CDR3 nucleotides: TGTGCCAGTAGTTCCAATTCTTTCGGGGGGGATACGCAGTATTTT. Amino acid sequence: CASSSNSFGGDTQYF.

The gene calls are TRBV27 and TRBJ2-5, with 11 positions matching TRBD1. The J segment lost 6 bases and the V segment lost 6 bases, leaving 15 bases of the junction unmatched. Germline-derived CDR1 and CDR2 are MNHEY and SMNVEV (reference sequence). The CDR3 loop spans 17 amino acids. The DNA of the CDR3 is TGTGCCAGCAGCTCACTTAGGACAGGGGGCGTGATAAAGACCCAGTACTTC. Translating it yields CASSSLRTGGVIKTQYF.

V usage is TRBV5-4 and J usage is TRBJ2-1; the D call may be TRBD1 or TRBD2 (5 bases each). This CDR3 has 16 residues. CDR1 SGHNT and CDR2 YYREEE come from the germline V gene (reference sequence). Trimming took 2 bases from V and 0 from J, leaving 12 bases between them. The CDR3 DNA sequence: TGTGCCAGCAGCTTCCGGGACGGGCTCTCCTACAATGAGCAGTTCTTC. This codes for CASSFRDGLSYNEQFF.

The chain carries TRBV5-1 and TRBJ2-1; 12 nucleotides line up with TRBD2. The CDR3 loop spans 15 amino acids. The germline V gene encodes CDR1 SGHRS and CDR2 YFSETQ. Trimming removed 4 bases from V and 13 bases from J; junction bases left unmatched: 12. The CDR3 DNA follows: TGCGCCAGCAGCCCGGGGACTAGCGGGCCCTACTCACAGTTCTTC. This sequence encodes CASSPGTSGPYSQFF.

The chain has TRBV30 and TRBJ2-7, with 7 bases fitting TRBD2. CDR3 length equals 12 residues. The V segment lost 5 bases and the J segment 3 bases; nucleotides outside the gene matches: 4. The germline V gene has CDR1 GTSNPN and CDR2 SVGIG (reference sequence). In DNA, the CDR3 is TGTGCCTGGGGAGGGACTATCTACGAGCAGTACTTC. Protein: CAWGGTIYEQYF.

This chain uses TRBV6-5 with TRBJ2-3; D unresolved. Germline CDR1 MNHEY, CDR2 SVGAGI. The germline V and J ends were trimmed by 1 base and 0 bases, with 8 bases remaining between them. This CDR3 contains 15 residues. In DNA, the CDR3 is TGTGCCAGCAGTTACTTTGGACGGAGCACAGATACGCAGTATTTT. It encodes CASSYFGRSTDTQYF.

This clone appeared once. V is TRBV2 and J is TRBJ2-7, with D possibly being TRBD1 (5 bases). This CDR3 region has 10 residues. Germline CDR1 SNHLY, CDR2 FYNNEI. The V end was cut by 8 bases, the J end by 6 bases, with 8 bases between. CDR3 residues: CASAGSEQYF. CDR3 in DNA: TGTGCCAGCGCAGGGTCCGAGCAGTACTTC.

This sequence joins TRBV27 and TRBJ2-3; no definite D call. V was pared by 6 bases and J by 2 bases, with 15 bases between. The CDR3 consists of 15 residues. The germline gives CDR1 MNHEY, CDR2 SMNVEV (reference sequence). CDR3: CASRPTVSSTDTQYF. DNA for the CDR3: TGTGCCAGCAGACCGACCGTTTCCTCCACAGATACGCAGTATTTT.

The V gene is TRBV28, the J gene TRBJ2-1; D not certain. CDR1 and CDR2 (germline): MDHEN, SYDVKM. Trimming took 6 bases from V and 0 from J, leaving 12 bases between them. The CDR3 sequence is 15 residues long. The CDR3 here is CASSERKHSYNEQFF. The CDR3, as DNA: TGTGCCAGCAGCGAGAGGAAGCACTCCTACAATGAGCAGTTCTTC.

The table lists this clone with a few counts. The V gene is TRBV11-2, the J gene TRBJ1-5; D gene unclear. Germline loops: CDR1 SGHAT, CDR2 FQNNGV. Trimming removed 5 bases at V and 6 bases at J, with 11 bases between. The CDR3 is 13 residues long. CDR3 in DNA: TGTGCCAGCAGCCCTGTCGTCGGTCAGCCCCAGCATTTT. Amino acids: CASSPVVGQPQHF.

V gene TRBV5-4 combines with J gene TRBJ2-7; 7 bases are a match to TRBD1. There are 14 residues in the CDR3. Germline V gene sequence: CDR1 SGHNT, CDR2 YYREEE (reference sequence). The trim removed 2 bases at V and 6 bases at J, leaving 8 bases unmatched. CDR3 sequence reads: CASSFRDSPSEQYF. In DNA form, the CDR3 reads TGTGCCAGCAGCTTCAGGGACAGCCCTTCCGAGCAGTACTTC.

V is TRBV7-9 and J is TRBJ1-5, with TRBD1 matching 10 bases. CDR3 length: 14 residues. Germline V lookup: CDR1 SEHNR, CDR2 FQNEAQ (reference sequence). With 4 bases clipped from V and 7 bases from J, the junction kept 4 bases outside the gene matches. The DNA for the CDR3 is TGTGCCAGCAGCTCCGGGACAGGGGTCCAGCCCCAGCATTTT. Amino acids: CASSSGTGVQPQHF.

This chain connects TRBV7-9 to TRBJ2-5; 12 nucleotides agree with TRBD2. The junction had 16 bases not matched to a gene; V was cut back by 5 bases and J by 9 bases. CDR1 is SEHNR, CDR2 FQNEAQ, per germline (reference sequence). The CDR3 sequence is 17 residues long. The CDR3 nucleotides are TGTGCCAGCAGCCACCCGGCCTGGGCTAGCGGGAGGGATCCCCAGTACTTC. This translates into CASSHPAWASGRDPQYF.

This chain joins TRBV2 and TRBJ2-7; 7 bases fit TRBD2. Trimming took 5 bases from V and 4 from J; bases not matched to a gene: 14. The CDR3 extends over 16 amino acids. Germline CDR1 reads SNHLY; CDR2 reads FYNNEI. The CDR3: CASSRSLAARLYEQYF. The CDR3 bases are TGTGCCAGCAGTCGCTCTCTAGCGGCTCGACTTTACGAGCAGTACTTC. Filled out from reference TRBV2 and TRBJ2-7, the complete variable domain reads EPEVTQTPSHQVTQMGQEVILRCVPISNHLYFYWYRQILGQKVEFLVSFYNNEISEKSEIFDDQFSVERPDGSNFTLKIRSTKLEDSAMYFCASSRSLAARLYEQYFGPGTRLTVT.

The V gene is TRBV7-9, the J gene TRBJ2-7, with D possibly being TRBD1 or TRBD2 (5 bases each). The CDR3 extends over 13 amino acids. Germline values: CDR1 SEHNR, CDR2 FQNEAQ (reference sequence). V was pared by 6 bases and J by 0 bases, with 9 bases between. For the CDR3, the DNA is TGTGCCAGCAGACCAGGGACCTCCTACGAGCAGTACTTC. This sequence encodes CASRPGTSYEQYF.

This rearrangement joins TRBV2 to TRBJ1-3; a weak D match, TRBD1 (6 bases). CDR3 length: 17 residues. V lost 6 bases to trimming and J lost 4 bases, with 22 bases between them. Germline-derived CDR1 and CDR2 are SNHLY and FYNNEI. This chain's CDR3 is CASRGPVAGAPGNTIYF. The CDR3 DNA is TGTGCCAGCAGGGGCCCCGTTGCGGGGGCGCCCGGAAACACCATATATTTT.